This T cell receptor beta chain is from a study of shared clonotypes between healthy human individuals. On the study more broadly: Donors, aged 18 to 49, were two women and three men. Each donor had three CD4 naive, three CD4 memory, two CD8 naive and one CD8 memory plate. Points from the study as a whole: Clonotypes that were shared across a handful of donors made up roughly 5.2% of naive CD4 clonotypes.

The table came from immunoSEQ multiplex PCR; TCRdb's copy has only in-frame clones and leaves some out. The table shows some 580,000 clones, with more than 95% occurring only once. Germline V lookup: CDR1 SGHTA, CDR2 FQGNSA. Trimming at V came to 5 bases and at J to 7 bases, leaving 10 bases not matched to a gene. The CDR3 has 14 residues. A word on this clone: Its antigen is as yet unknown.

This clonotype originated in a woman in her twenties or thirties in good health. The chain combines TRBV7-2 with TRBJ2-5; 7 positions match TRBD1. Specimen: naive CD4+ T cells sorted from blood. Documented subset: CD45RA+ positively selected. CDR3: CASSLEGAGWTQYF. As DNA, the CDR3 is TGTGCCAGCAGCCTAGAGGGGGCGGGTTGGACCCAGTACTTC.